This is a list of T cell receptor beta chains from one sample in a study of T cells in Graves' hyperthyroidism and ophthalmopathy. TCRdb redid the calling of the multiplex PCR reads with MiXCR, one entry per CDR3 protein. The sample has a few hundred thousand distinct CDR3 sequences; 12% to 15% are singletons. The sample was blood. The receptors come from a woman between 40 and 50 years old with Graves' hyperthyroidism. CDR3s include the opening cysteine and the closing phenylalanine or tryptophan. Fields, in order: CDR3 length, J gene, D gene, clone size, V gene, CDR3 DNA, CDR3 protein. The D gene is left open where the match is weak. Where a row states a size, it is once, few, many or the class of an expanded clone; other rows omit it.

length: 13; J: TRBJ2-7; D: NA; size: NA; V: TRBV20-1; DNA: TGCAGTGCTAGACGGAGCGGGTCCTACGAGCAGTACTTC; CDR3: CSARRSGSYEQYF
length: 16; J: TRBJ2-3; D: NA; size: many; V: TRBV3-1; DNA: TGTGCCAGCAGCAAGACAGGTTCTCCTCGCACAGATACGCAGTATTTT; CDR3: CASSKTGSPRTDTQYF
length: 15; J: TRBJ1-6; D: NA; size: NA; V: TRBV7-9; DNA: TGTGCCAGCAGCTTAAGTCGGGGGAACGATTCACCCCTCCACTTT; CDR3: CASSLSRGNDSPLHF
length: 14; J: TRBJ2-2; D: TRBD2; size: NA; V: TRBV4-2; DNA: TGTGCCAGCAGCTCACTAGCGGGATCCGGGGAGCTGTTTTTT; CDR3: CASSSLAGSGELFF
length: 12; J: TRBJ2-7; D: NA; size: NA; V: TRBV15; DNA: TGTGCCACCAGCGGAGTAGGGCCCGAGCAGTACTTC; CDR3: CATSGVGPEQYF
length: 15; J: TRBJ2-5; D: TRBD2; size: few; V: TRBV4-1; DNA: TGCGCCAGCAGCCAAGATGGACTAGCGGGTGAGACCCAGTACTTC; CDR3: CASSQDGLAGETQYF
length: 17; J: TRBJ2-1; D: TRBD2; size: many; V: TRBV20-1; DNA: TGCAGTGCTATCGGGACTAGCGGGAGTTTGACCTACAATGAGCAGTTCTTC; CDR3: CSAIGTSGSLTYNEQFF
length: 15; J: TRBJ1-2; D: NA; size: many; V: TRBV3-1; DNA: TGTGCCAGCAGCCAAGAACCAGGAATCAACTATGGCTACACCTTC; CDR3: CASSQEPGINYGYTF
length: 15; J: TRBJ1-1; D: NA; size: many; V: TRBV19; DNA: TGTGCCAGTAGTAGCGGCCAGGGCTATGTCACTGAAGCTTTCTTT; CDR3: CASSSGQGYVTEAFF
length: 15; J: TRBJ2-2; D: NA; size: NA; V: TRBV12-3/TRBV12-4; DNA: TGTGCCAGCAGTTTAAGAGCCCCGACGACCGGGGAGCTGTTTTTT; CDR3: CASSLRAPTTGELFF
length: 16; J: TRBJ1-2; D: TRBD1; size: many; V: TRBV30; DNA: TGTGCCTGGAAATGGGACAGGGGGCGCCGGGACTATGGCTACACCTTC; CDR3: CAWKWDRGRRDYGYTF
length: 15; J: TRBJ1-5; D: TRBD1; size: many; V: TRBV27; DNA: TGTGCCAGCAGTTACAGGGGGAGTAGCAATCAGCCCCAGCATTTT; CDR3: CASSYRGSSNQPQHF
length: 12; J: TRBJ2-7; D: NA; size: many; V: TRBV20-1; DNA: TGCAGTGTGGAGGGTACCTCCTACGAGCAGTACTTC; CDR3: CSVEGTSYEQYF
length: 16; J: TRBJ1-4; D: NA; size: NA; V: TRBV6-5; DNA: TGTGCCAGCAGTTACTCCGGGGCAGCGCCTAATGAAAAACTGTTTTTT; CDR3: CASSYSGAAPNEKLFF
length: 17; J: TRBJ2-2; D: NA; size: NA; V: TRBV28; DNA: TGTGCCAGCAGTTTCGTTTTGCTAGTGGAGAGCACCGGGGAGCTGTTTTTT; CDR3: CASSFVLLVESTGELFF
length: 20; J: TRBJ2-7; D: TRBD2; size: many; V: TRBV28; DNA: TGTGCCAGCAGTTTCCTCCCTTCGGGCGGGAGCGCCTTTGCCCCTGGGGAGCAGTACTTC; CDR3: CASSFLPSGGSAFAPGEQYF